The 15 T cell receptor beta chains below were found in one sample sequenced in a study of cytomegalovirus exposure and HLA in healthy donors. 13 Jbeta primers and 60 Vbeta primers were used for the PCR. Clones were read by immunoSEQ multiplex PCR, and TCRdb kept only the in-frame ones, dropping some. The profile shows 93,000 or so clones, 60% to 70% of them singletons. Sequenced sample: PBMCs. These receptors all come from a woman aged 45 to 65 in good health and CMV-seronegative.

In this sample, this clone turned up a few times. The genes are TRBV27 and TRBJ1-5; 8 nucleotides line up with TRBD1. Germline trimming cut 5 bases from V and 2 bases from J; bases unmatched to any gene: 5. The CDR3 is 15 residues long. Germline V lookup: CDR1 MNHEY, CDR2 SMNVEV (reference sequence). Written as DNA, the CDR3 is TGTGCCAGCAGTCCCGGGACAGGCCGCAATCAGCCCCAGCATTTT. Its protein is CASSPGTGRNQPQHF.

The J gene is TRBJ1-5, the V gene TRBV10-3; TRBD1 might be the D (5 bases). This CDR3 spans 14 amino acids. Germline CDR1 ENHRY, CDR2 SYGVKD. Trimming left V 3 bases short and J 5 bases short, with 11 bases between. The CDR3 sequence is CAISDQGLDQPQHF. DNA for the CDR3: TGTGCCATCAGTGATCAGGGCCTCGATCAGCCCCAGCATTTT.

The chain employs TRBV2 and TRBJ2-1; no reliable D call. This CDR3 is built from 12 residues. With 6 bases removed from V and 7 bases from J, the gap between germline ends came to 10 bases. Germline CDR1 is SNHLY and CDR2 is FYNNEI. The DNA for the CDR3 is TGTGCCAGCAGGAAACTTACGAATGAGCAGTTCTTC. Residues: CASRKLTNEQFF.

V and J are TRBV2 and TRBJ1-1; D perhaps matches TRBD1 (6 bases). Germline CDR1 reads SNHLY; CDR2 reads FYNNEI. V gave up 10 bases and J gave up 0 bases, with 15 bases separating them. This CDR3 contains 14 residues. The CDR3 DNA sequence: TGTGCCACCTCGCTGGGGGCTCTGAACACTGAAGCTTTCTTT. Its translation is CATSLGALNTEAFF.

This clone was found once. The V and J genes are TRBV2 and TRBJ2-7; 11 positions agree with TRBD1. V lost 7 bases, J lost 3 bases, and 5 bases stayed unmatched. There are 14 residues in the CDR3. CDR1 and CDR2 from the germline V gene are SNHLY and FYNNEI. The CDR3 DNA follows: TGTGCCAGCACCGGGACAGGGGGAGTCTACGAGCAGTACTTC. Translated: CASTGTGGVYEQYF.

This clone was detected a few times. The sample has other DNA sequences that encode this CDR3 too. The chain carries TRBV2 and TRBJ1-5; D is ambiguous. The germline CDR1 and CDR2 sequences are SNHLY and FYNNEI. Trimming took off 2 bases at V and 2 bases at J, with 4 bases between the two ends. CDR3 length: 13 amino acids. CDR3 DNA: TGTGCCAGCAGTGAACAGGGCAATCAGCCCCAGCATTTT. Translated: CASSEQGNQPQHF.

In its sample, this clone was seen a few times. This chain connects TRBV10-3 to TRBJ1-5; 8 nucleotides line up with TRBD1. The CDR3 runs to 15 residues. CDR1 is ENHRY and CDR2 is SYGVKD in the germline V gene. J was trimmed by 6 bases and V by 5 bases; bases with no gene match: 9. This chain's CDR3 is CAISQGAGVAQPQHF. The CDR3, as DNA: TGTGCCATCAGTCAGGGGGCAGGGGTTGCTCAGCCCCAGCATTTT.

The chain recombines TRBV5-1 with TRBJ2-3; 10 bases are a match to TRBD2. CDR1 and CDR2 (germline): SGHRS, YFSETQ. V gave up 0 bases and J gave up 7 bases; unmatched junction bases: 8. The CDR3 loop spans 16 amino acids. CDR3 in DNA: TGCGCCAGCAGCTTGGCCGGGGCTAGCGGGAGTAATACGCAGTATTTT. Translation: CASSLAGASGSNTQYF.

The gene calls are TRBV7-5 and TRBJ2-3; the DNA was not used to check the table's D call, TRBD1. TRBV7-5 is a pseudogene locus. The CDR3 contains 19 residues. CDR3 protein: CVRSMSPGQGKTSTDTQYF. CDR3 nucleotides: TGTGTCAGAAGCATGTCACCGGGACAGGGGAAGACTAGCACAGATACGCAGTATTTT.

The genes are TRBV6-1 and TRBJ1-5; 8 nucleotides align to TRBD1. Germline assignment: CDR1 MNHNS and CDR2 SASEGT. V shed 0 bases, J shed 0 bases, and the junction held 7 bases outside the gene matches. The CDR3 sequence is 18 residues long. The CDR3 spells CASSEALQGVYSNQPQHF. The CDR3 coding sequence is TGTGCCAGCAGTGAAGCGTTACAGGGGGTCTATAGCAATCAGCCCCAGCATTTT.

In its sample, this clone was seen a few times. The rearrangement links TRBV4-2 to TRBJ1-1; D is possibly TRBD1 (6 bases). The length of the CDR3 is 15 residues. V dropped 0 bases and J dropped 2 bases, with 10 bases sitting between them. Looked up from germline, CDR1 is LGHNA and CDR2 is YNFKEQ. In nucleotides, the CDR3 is TGTGCCAGCAGCCAAGATGGGGGCAGCAACACTGAAGCTTTCTTT. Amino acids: CASSQDGGSNTEAFF.

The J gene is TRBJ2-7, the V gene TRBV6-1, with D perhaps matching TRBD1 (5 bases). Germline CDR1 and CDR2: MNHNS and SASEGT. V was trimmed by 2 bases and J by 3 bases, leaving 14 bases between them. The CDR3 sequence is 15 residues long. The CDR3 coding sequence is TGTGCCAGCAGTGAATTTGGGTTGGGGCACTACGAGCAGTACTTC. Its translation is CASSEFGLGHYEQYF.

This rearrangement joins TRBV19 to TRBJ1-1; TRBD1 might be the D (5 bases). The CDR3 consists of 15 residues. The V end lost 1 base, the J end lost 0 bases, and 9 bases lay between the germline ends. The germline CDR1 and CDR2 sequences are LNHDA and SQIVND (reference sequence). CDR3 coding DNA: TGTGCCAGTAGTATAGGGGGCAGGATGAACACTGAAGCTTTCTTT. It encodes CASSIGGRMNTEAFF.

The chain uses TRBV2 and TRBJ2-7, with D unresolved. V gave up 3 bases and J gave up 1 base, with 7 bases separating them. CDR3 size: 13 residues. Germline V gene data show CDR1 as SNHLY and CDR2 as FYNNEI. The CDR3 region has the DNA TGTGCCAGCAGTGATCTACAGTCCTACGAGCAGTACTTC. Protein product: CASSDLQSYEQYF. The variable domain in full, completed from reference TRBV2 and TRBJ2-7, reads EPEVTQTPSHQVTQMGQEVILRCVPISNHLYFYWYRQILGQKVEFLVSFYNNEISEKSEIFDDQFSVERPDGSNFTLKIRSTKLEDSAMYFCASSDLQSYEQYFGPGTRLTVT.

CDR3 nucleotide sequence: TGTGCCAGCAGTGGACTAGCTTCTGGCAATGAGCAGTTCTTC. Translation gives CASSGLASGNEQFF. V is TRBV27 and J is TRBJ2-1, with 8 bases identical to TRBD2. V shed 5 bases and J 6 bases; nucleotides not matched to a gene: 6. The CDR3 consists of 14 residues. Germline CDR1 and CDR2: MNHEY and SMNVEV (reference sequence).